This T cell receptor beta chain was observed in a study of T cells after yellow fever vaccination. Study results and caveats: Reappearance after the booster was seen for most primary-vaccination clones, at around 95% CD4 and about 90% CD8. The secondary response was weaker but peaked faster, day 5 versus 15. Contaminating bulk clonotypes could be abundant in FACS-sorted repertoires.

This clonotype was found a few times. Its antigen is unknown. MiXCR was run by TCRdb on the 5' RACE reads, yielding one entry per CDR3 protein. The repertoire includes about 150,000 distinct CDR3 sequences, 5.5% to 7.5% of them detected once, and under 3% sits in the top ten. There are 14 residues in the CDR3. Germline V gene lookup returns CDR1 SNHLY and CDR2 FYNNEI. Trimming cost V 4 bases and J 7 bases, with 13 bases left between them. V usage is TRBV2 and J usage is TRBJ1-4; D not resolved. The source of this sequence is a man aged 18 to 29 who received the YFV17D yellow fever vaccine. The input for sequencing was CD4+ T cells sorted from PBMCs, taken on the day of the first yellow fever vaccination. CDR3 sequence: CASSVGREGEKLFF. Written as DNA, the CDR3 is TGTGCCAGCAGTGTAGGTAGGGAAGGTGAAAAACTGTTTTTT.